The 31 T cell receptor beta chains given below trace back to one sample, sequenced in a study of control samples from healthy donors and cancer patients. Method: immunoSEQ multiplex PCR; TCRdb's copy keeps in-frame clones and lacks some. The sample yields some 130,000 clones, 93% seen once. Specimen: PBMCs. The source is a man over 45 with head and neck cancer.

This rearrangement joins TRBV7-2 to TRBJ2-1; D ambiguous. Germline V gene sequence: CDR1 SGHTA, CDR2 FQGNSA. The CDR3 sequence is 15 residues long. V shed 5 bases and J shed 4 bases, with 15 bases lying between them. DNA for the CDR3: TGTGCCAGCAGCGCTTCCCCAACCCGATACAATGAGCAGTTCTTC. Its translation is CASSASPTRYNEQFF.

The chain is built from TRBV5-5 and TRBJ2-1, with 10 bases that match TRBD2. The CDR3 length is 17 residues. The ends lost 1 base at V and 7 bases at J; junction bases unmatched: 11. The V gene's germline CDR1 is SGHKS and CDR2 YYEKEE (reference sequence). CDR3: CASSLTITSGVGNEQFF. The CDR3 DNA is TGTGCCAGCAGCTTGACCATTACTAGCGGGGTGGGGAATGAGCAGTTCTTC.

The rearrangement uses TRBV5-1 and TRBJ2-7; 7 bases map to TRBD1. The CDR3 runs to 13 residues. Germline V CDR1 and CDR2: SGHRS, YFSETQ. After removal of 5 bases from V and 3 bases from J, the junction contained 5 bases not matched to a gene. DNA for the CDR3: TGCGCCAGCAGTCGACAGGGTCTCTACGAGCAGTACTTC. Translating it yields CASSRQGLYEQYF.

V gene TRBV5-1 combines with J gene TRBJ2-7; D is perhaps TRBD1 or TRBD2 (5 bases each). The CDR3 contains 14 residues. The V gene's germline CDR1 is SGHRS and CDR2 YFSETQ. The V end lost 2 bases, the J end lost 2 bases, and 11 bases lay between the germline ends. The chain's CDR3 is CASSFQTAAYEQYF. The CDR3 DNA reads TGCGCCAGCAGCTTCCAGACAGCGGCCTACGAGCAGTACTTC.

V is TRBV7-2 and J is TRBJ2-6, with unresolved D. The CDR3 consists of 14 residues. Germline V gives CDR1 SGHTA, CDR2 FQGNSA. Trimming left V 8 bases short and J 1 base short, with 9 bases between. The DNA for the CDR3 is TGTGCCAGCCTTCAGCTTTCTGGGGCCAACGTCCTGACTTTC. Translating gives CASLQLSGANVLTF.

CDR3 amino acids: CATSDFRGNTGELFF. CDR3 nucleotides: TGTGCCACCAGTGATTTTCGCGGGAACACCGGGGAGCTGTTTTTT. The rearrangement uses TRBV24-1 and TRBJ2-2; no reliable D call. V was trimmed by 1 base and J by 1 base, leaving 6 bases between them. The CDR3 runs 15 residues. Germline V gene data show CDR1 as KGHDR and CDR2 as SFDVKD.

The chain combines TRBV6-6 with TRBJ1-4, with D unresolved. This CDR3 is 15 amino acids long. The ends were cut back, 4 bases at V and 0 bases at J, with 9 bases in the middle. Per germline, CDR1 MNHNY and CDR2 SVGAGI (reference sequence). CDR3 sequence reads: CASSSDFATNEKLFF. In DNA form, the CDR3 reads TGTGCCAGCAGTTCCGACTTCGCAACTAATGAAAAACTGTTTTTT.

As regards this clone: The sample has other DNA sequences that encode this CDR3 too. The chain recombines TRBV7-8 with TRBJ2-2, with 14 bases identical to TRBD2. Germline CDR1 reads SGHVS; CDR2 reads FQNEAQ. CDR3 size: 20 residues. V lost 5 bases, J lost 6 bases, and 17 bases stayed unmatched. DNA of the CDR3: TGTGCCAGCAGCCAAAAAGGACTAGCGGGGGGTCTTGGTTCGGCCGGGGAGCTGTTTTTT. Translating it yields CASSQKGLAGGLGSAGELFF.

This clone appeared once. V and J are TRBV10-3 and TRBJ1-4; D is possibly TRBD1 (6 bases). Germline lookup yields CDR1 ENHRY and CDR2 SYGVKD. The CDR3 extends over 17 amino acids. V was trimmed by 6 bases and J by 0 bases, leaving 17 bases between them. CDR3 coding DNA: TGTGCCATCAGACAGGGAAATGATGGAGCAACTAATGAAAAACTGTTTTTT. It yields the protein CAIRQGNDGATNEKLFF.

The gene calls are TRBV29-1 and TRBJ2-7; 7 bases map to TRBD1. This CDR3 spans 12 amino acids. The trim removed 8 bases at V and 0 bases at J, leaving 4 bases unmatched. CDR1 SQVTM and CDR2 ANQGSEA come from the germline V gene. CDR3 region: CSMRDSSYEQYF. CDR3 in DNA: TGCAGCATGAGGGACAGCTCCTACGAGCAGTACTTC.

This chain joins TRBV4-3 and TRBJ1-6, with TRBD1 identical over 7 bases. Germline CDR1 and CDR2: LGHNA and YSLEER. This CDR3 has 20 amino acids. The V and J ends lost 3 bases and 1 base, in that order; junction bases with no gene match: 15. Here the CDR3 DNA reads TGCGCCAGCAGCCACCCCAGGATTACAGGGGCGGGGTCCTATAATTCACCCCTCCACTTT. Translating gives CASSHPRITGAGSYNSPLHF.

The rearrangement joins TRBV24-1 to TRBJ1-2; 7 nucleotides agree with TRBD1. The CDR3 loop spans 16 amino acids. With 3 bases clipped from V and 7 bases from J, the junction kept 13 bases outside the gene matches. Germline CDR1 and CDR2: KGHDR and SFDVKD. The chain's CDR3 is CATSDIGTVLLVGYTF. CDR3 coding DNA: TGTGCCACCAGTGATATAGGGACAGTCTTACTGGTTGGCTACACCTTC.

This clone has only one observation. The chain carries TRBV3-1 (or the pseudogene TRBV3-2) and TRBJ1-5; tentatively, D is TRBD1 (5 bases). This CDR3 spans 13 amino acids. Germline CDR1 LGHDT, CDR2 YNNKEL (reference sequence). V dropped 6 bases and J dropped 9 bases, with 15 bases sitting between them. Here the CDR3 reads CASSRDREMPQHF. The CDR3 nucleotides read TGTGCCAGCAGTCGGGACCGCGAGATGCCCCAGCATTTT.

This sequence joins TRBV28 and TRBJ1-5, with 7 bases that match TRBD1. CDR1 is MDHEN, CDR2 SYDVKM, per germline. This CDR3 region has 15 residues. V shed 8 bases and J 7 bases; nucleotides not matched to a gene: 14. This CDR3 is CASYNIRQGGQPQHF. The DNA for the CDR3 is TGTGCCAGCTATAACATCCGACAGGGAGGACAGCCCCAGCATTTT.

V and J are TRBV25-1 and TRBJ1-4; TRBD1 is a possible D gene (6 bases). Germline assignment: CDR1 MGHDK and CDR2 SYGVNS. The CDR3 totals 16 residues. Trimming pared 8 bases from V and 5 bases from J, leaving 21 bases between. The CDR3, as DNA: TGTGCCAGCGGAGCATCGCGACAGGCCCGAAATGAAAAACTGTTTTTT. Encoded protein: CASGASRQARNEKLFF.

The CDR3 spells CSVCPSGGPGTGELFF. The DNA for the CDR3 is TGCAGCGTTTGCCCTAGCGGGGGGCCGGGCACCGGGGAGCTGTTTTTT. The V gene is TRBV29-1, the J gene TRBJ2-2; TRBD2 matches 11 bases. Per the germline V gene, CDR1 is SQVTM and CDR2 is ANQGSEA. CDR3 length: 16 amino acids. Germline trimming cut 5 bases from V and 4 bases from J; bases unmatched to any gene: 9.

The V call is TRBV5-1, the J call TRBJ1-4, with no clear D. CDR3 length: 14 amino acids. Germline assignment: CDR1 SGHRS and CDR2 YFSETQ. V lost 1 base, J lost 8 bases, and 12 bases lay in between. As DNA, the CDR3 is TGCGCCAGCAGCTTGTCCGGATCTGGCGAAAAACTGTTTTTT. This translates into CASSLSGSGEKLFF.

J is TRBJ2-3 and V is TRBV28; the match to TRBD2 covers 11 bases. From germline, CDR1 is MDHEN and CDR2 SYDVKM. The CDR3 has 18 residues. V shed 10 bases and J 2 bases; nucleotides not matched to a gene: 17. The DNA for the CDR3 is TGTGCCATCGACGACACTCAAGGGACTAGCGGTAACACAGATACGCAGTATTTT. Amino acid sequence: CAIDDTQGTSGNTDTQYF.

V and J are TRBV18 and TRBJ2-2; D unclear. Germline V gene data show CDR1 as KGHSH and CDR2 as LQKENI. The CDR3 contains 13 residues. Trimming removed 3 bases from V and 7 bases from J, with 9 bases in between. The CDR3 region has the DNA TGTGCCAGCTCACCCATCCCCAGCGGGGAGCTGTTTTTT. Translating it yields CASSPIPSGELFF.

The chain carries TRBV7-2 and TRBJ2-1; the match to TRBD2 covers 8 bases. This CDR3 is built from 17 residues. CDR1 is SGHTA, CDR2 FQGNSA, per germline. V shed 2 bases and J 7 bases; nucleotides not matched to a gene: 13. For the CDR3, the DNA is TGTGCCAGCAGCTTAAGGCCCCCCGGGACTAGGACAAATGAGCAGTTCTTC. This encodes CASSLRPPGTRTNEQFF.

The chain recombines TRBV7-6 with TRBJ2-7, with TRBD1 matching over 10 bases. Germline assignment: CDR1 SGHVS and CDR2 FNYEAQ. The CDR3 runs 15 residues. V dropped 2 bases and J dropped 5; count of bases not matched to a gene: 6. CDR3 in DNA: TGTGCCAGCAGCTTACCCGGGACAGGGGATAACGAGCAGTACTTC. It yields the protein CASSLPGTGDNEQYF.

The chain uses TRBV10-3 and TRBJ2-3; possible D gene TRBD1, 5 bases. Trimming took off 0 bases at V and 5 bases at J, with 12 bases between the two ends. CDR3 length: 15 amino acids. The V gene's germline CDR1 is ENHRY and CDR2 SYGVKD. The chain's CDR3 is CAISESGQARDTQYF. CDR3 nucleotides: TGTGCCATCAGTGAGTCTGGACAAGCCAGAGATACGCAGTATTTT.

This clone was detected only once. The chain couples TRBV7-2 to TRBJ1-1; no firm D call. With 5 bases removed from V and 1 base from J, the gap between germline ends came to 8 bases. Germline V gene data show CDR1 as SGHTA and CDR2 as FQGNSA. The CDR3 consists of 13 residues. In nucleotides, the CDR3 is TGTGCCAGCAGCCCCCCGCCGAACACTGAAGCTTTCTTT. Translation gives CASSPPPNTEAFF.

This chain links TRBV7-8 with TRBJ2-3, with a tentative D call TRBD2 (5 bases). The germline V gene encodes CDR1 SGHVS and CDR2 FQNEAQ. The CDR3 runs to 14 residues. Trimming pared 1 base from V and 1 base from J, leaving 6 bases between. In DNA, the CDR3 is TGTGCCAGCAGCTTAGATAGCGGCACAGATACGCAGTATTTT. This sequence encodes CASSLDSGTDTQYF.

In its sample, this clone was seen once. V gene TRBV19 combines with J gene TRBJ2-5; 9 nucleotides agree with TRBD1. The germline V gene encodes CDR1 LNHDA and CDR2 SQIVND (reference sequence). This CDR3 contains 16 residues. The V segment lost 1 base and the J segment 5 bases; nucleotides outside the gene matches: 8. CDR3 region: CASSIGGTGPRETQYF. The CDR3 bases are TGTGCCAGTAGTATAGGTGGGACAGGGCCAAGGGAGACCCAGTACTTC.

This sequence joins TRBV12-3 or TRBV12-4 and TRBJ1-5; D remains unclear. V was cut by 5 bases and J by 11 bases, with 16 bases left in between. The CDR3 totals 13 residues. The CDR3 nucleotides read TGTGCCAGCAGTCTCGCCCTCCTCGTGGCCCAGCATTTT. It is translated as CASSLALLVAQHF.

This chain joins TRBV10-3 and TRBJ1-3; no definite D call. The CDR3 has 13 residues. The V gene's germline CDR1 is ENHRY and CDR2 SYGVKD. V lost 3 bases and J lost 4, with 7 bases in between. The DNA for the CDR3 is TGTGCCATCAGTGACGGGTTCGGAAACACCATATATTTT. Translated, it gives CAISDGFGNTIYF.

A remark on this clone: The germline gene is not matched at one end of the junction; a read error may be the cause. The chain recombines TRBV6-2 or TRBV6-3 with TRBJ1-2; D might be TRBD1 (5 bases). CDR1 MNHEY and CDR2 SVGEGT come from the germline V gene. The CDR3 sequence is 12 residues long. CDR3 region: CASSNPAWGRRF. CDR3 DNA: TGTGCCAGCAGTAACCCGGCTTGGGGCAGGCGATTC.

This chain links TRBV6-5 with TRBJ1-1; D is uncertain. Germline CDR1 MNHEY, CDR2 SVGAGI. The CDR3 is made up of 13 amino acids. Trimming removed 4 bases from V and 2 bases from J, with 8 bases in between. The CDR3 DNA sequence: TGTGCCAGCAGTTTTTCGAGCAACACTGAAGCTTTCTTT. Translating gives CASSFSSNTEAFF.

This clone occurred once. For the CDR3, the DNA is TGCGCCAGCAGCCAAGAGTCACAGAGCTTAAGGAACGAGCAGTACTTC. Encoded protein: CASSQESQSLRNEQYF. The chain combines TRBV4-3 with TRBJ2-7; D remains unclear. This CDR3 region has 16 residues. V was cut by 0 bases and J by 5 bases, with 17 bases left in between. Germline lookup yields CDR1 LGHNA and CDR2 YSLEER.

The chain couples TRBV6-5 to TRBJ1-1, with D perhaps TRBD1 (6 bases). The CDR3 length is 12 residues. Germline V CDR1 and CDR2: MNHEY, SVGAGI. Trimming took off 2 bases at V and 8 bases at J, with 9 bases between the two ends. Written as DNA, the CDR3 is TGTGCCAGCAGTTACAACAGGGCAGAAGCTTTCTTT. Its translation is CASSYNRAEAFF.